Sequencing of this T cell receptor beta chain was carried out in a study of cytomegalovirus exposure and HLA in healthy donors. Details on this clone: The junction does not match germline at one end; this may be a read error.

The CDR3 sequence is 16 residues long. CDR1 is SEHNR, CDR2 FQNEAQ, per germline (reference sequence). Primers: 60 Vbeta forward and 13 Jbeta reverse. Clones were read by immunoSEQ multiplex PCR, and TCRdb kept only the in-frame ones, dropping some. The table has under 200,000 clones, around four fifths seen once; the top ten hold 1.5% to 2.5%. This clonotype originated in a young man in good health and CMV-seronegative. This chain links TRBV7-9 with TRBJ1-1; 8 nucleotides align to TRBD1. Sequencing used PBMCs. The CDR3 sequence: CSSGAQGALGDTEAFF. The DNA for the CDR3 is TGTTCCAGCGGCGCGCAGGGGGCTTTAGGGGACACTGAAGCTTTCTTT.